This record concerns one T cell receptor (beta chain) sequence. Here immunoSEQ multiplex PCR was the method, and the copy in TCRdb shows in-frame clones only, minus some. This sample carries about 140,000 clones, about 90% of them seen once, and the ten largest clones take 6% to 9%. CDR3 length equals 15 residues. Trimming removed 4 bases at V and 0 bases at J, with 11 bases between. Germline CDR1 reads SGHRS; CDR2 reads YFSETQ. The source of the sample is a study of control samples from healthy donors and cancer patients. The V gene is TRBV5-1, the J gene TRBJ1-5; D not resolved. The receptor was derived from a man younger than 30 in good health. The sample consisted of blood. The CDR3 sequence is CASSPAGNSNQPQHF. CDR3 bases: TGCGCCAGCAGCCCCGCAGGTAATAGCAATCAGCCCCAGCATTTT. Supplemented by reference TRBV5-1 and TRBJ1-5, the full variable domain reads KAGVTQTPRYLIKTRGQQVTLSCSPISGHRSVSWYQQTPGQGLQFLFEYFSETQRNKGNFPGRFSGRQFSNSRSEMNVSTLELGDSALYLCASSPAGNSNQPQHFGDGTRLSIL.